These 7 T cell receptor beta chains were sequenced from one sample in a study of Ad26.COV2.S vaccination and SARS-CoV-2 variants. Noted treatment: roughly 18 received Ad26.COV2.S at low or high dose, single or two shots; 5 received placebo; per-sample allocation not given. All samples were drawn on day 63, counting from the first vaccine or placebo injection. Assay used: immunoSEQ multiplex PCR; TCRdb lists only in-frame clones, some missing. Of some 240,000 clones listed, 70% to 90% are singletons. The sample consisted of peripheral blood, taken in a trial of Ad26.COV2.S vaccine versus placebo. The receptors shown here come from a person aged 18 to 65 who received the Ad26.COV2.S COVID-19 vaccine or a placebo.

The CDR3 region is CATSSRFGMGTAKNIQYF. CDR3 in DNA: TGTGCCACCAGCAGTCGGTTCGGAATGGGGACGGCCAAAAACATTCAGTACTTC. V usage is TRBV15 and J usage is TRBJ2-4; D may match TRBD1 or TRBD2 (5 bases each). Per the germline V gene, CDR1 is LNHNV and CDR2 is YYDKDF (reference sequence). CDR3 length equals 18 residues. V was trimmed by 3 bases and J by 1 base, leaving 19 bases between them.

The chain couples TRBV4-3 to TRBJ1-1; TRBD1 aligns across 7 bases. The CDR3 is made up of 21 amino acids. V was pared by 1 base and J by 0 bases, with 20 bases of the junction left unmatched. The V gene's germline CDR1 is LGHNA and CDR2 YSLEER. In nucleotides, the CDR3 is TGCGCCAGCAGCCAAGCACTACCCTGGGTCCGGGACAGATTCATGAACACTGAAGCTTTCTTT. It yields the protein CASSQALPWVRDRFMNTEAFF.

The rearrangement links TRBV24-1 to TRBJ2-2; D unresolved. The CDR3 sequence is 16 residues long. Germline CDR1 reads KGHDR; CDR2 reads SFDVKD. V was trimmed by 2 bases and J by 5 bases, leaving 14 bases between them. In DNA, the CDR3 is TGTGCCACCAGTGATTGGGAAGGGATCCCAACCGGGGAGCTGTTTTTT. Translation: CATSDWEGIPTGELFF.

The CDR3 DNA sequence: TGTGCCAGCAGCCACGGGACTAGCGTTTACGAGCAGTACTTC. It specifies CASSHGTSVYEQYF. The gene calls are TRBV7-2 and TRBJ2-7; 10 nucleotides agree with TRBD2. CDR3 length equals 14 residues. V lost 5 bases to trimming and J lost 4 bases; unmatched junction nucleotides: 5. Per the germline V gene, CDR1 is SGHTA and CDR2 is FQGNSA.

The CDR3 region has the DNA TGTGCCAGCAGTTACTTGGCCTGGGGCAATCAGCCCCAGCATTTT. It codes for CASSYLAWGNQPQHF. The rearrangement joins TRBV6-2 or TRBV6-3 to TRBJ1-5; no clear D gene. CDR1 is MNHEY and CDR2 is SVGEGT in the germline V gene. V lost 1 base and J lost 2, with 9 bases in between. The CDR3 is made up of 15 amino acids.

The chain employs TRBV7-9 and TRBJ1-4; TRBD1 is a possible D gene (5 bases). CDR1 SEHNR and CDR2 FQNEAQ come from the germline V gene (reference sequence). The germline V and J ends were trimmed by 2 bases and 3 bases, with 10 bases remaining between them. This CDR3 spans 15 amino acids. Here the CDR3 reads CASSLKQAPNEKLFF. CDR3 bases: TGTGCCAGCAGCTTAAAACAGGCGCCTAATGAAAAACTGTTTTTT.

This clone was observed a single time. The chain recombines TRBV7-3 with TRBJ1-1; D is ambiguous. CDR1 and CDR2 (germline): SGHTA, FQGTGA. CDR3 size: 15 residues. V was clipped by 5 bases and J by 1 base, with 14 bases between them. As DNA, the CDR3 is TGTGCCAGCAGCCTCACGCGTCTGGGGAACACTGAAGCTTTCTTT. This gives the protein CASSLTRLGNTEAFF.